The rows below give T cell receptor beta chains drawn from one sample of a study of blood T cell repertoires in COVID-19. Libraries were prepared by immunoSEQ multiplex PCR; TCRdb keeps only in-frame clonotypes and omits some of them. The sample lists 190,000 or so clones; 75% to 90% were seen once. Material: peripheral blood. These receptors all stem from a man in his forties or fifties with acute or convalescent COVID-19. The CDR3 runs from the conserved cysteine through the conserved F or W. The D gene is left open where the match is weak. Expanded clones get a size class; other rows say once, few or many, or leave the size out.

CDR3 length | J gene | V gene | D gene | clone size | CDR3 protein | CDR3 DNA
15 | TRBJ1-5 | TRBV7-2 | NA | once | CASSLFLTVNQPQHF | TGTGCCAGCAGCTTATTCCTAACAGTTAATCAGCCCCAGCATTTT
15 | TRBJ2-7 | TRBV7-2 | NA | NA | CASSLGLLAAYEQYF | TGTGCCAGCAGCTTAGGTCTTCTTGCAGCCTACGAGCAGTACTTC
15 | TRBJ1-2 | TRBV9 | TRBD1 | NA | CASSPGGQDSYGYTF | TGTGCCAGCAGCCCGGGGGGACAGGACTCCTATGGCTACACCTTC
15 | TRBJ2-5 | TRBV7-2 | NA | once | CASSLAQGYQETQYF | TGTGCCAGCAGCTTAGCACAGGGCTACCAAGAGACCCAGTACTTC
10 | TRBJ2-7 | TRBV6-4 | NA | once | CASTAYEQYF | TGTGCCAGCACAGCCTACGAGCAGTACTTC
14 | TRBJ1-1 | TRBV25-1 | TRBD1 | few | CASSESVRGTEAFF | TGTGCCAGCAGTGAATCAGTCAGGGGGACTGAAGCTTTCTTT
14 | TRBJ2-1 | TRBV6-5 | NA | NA | CASSYRTAYNEQFF | TGTGCCAGCAGTTACAGGACAGCCTACAATGAGCAGTTCTTC
14 | TRBJ2-5 | TRBV18 | NA | NA | CASSPTTDQETQYF | TGTGCCAGCTCACCTACGACAGATCAAGAGACCCAGTACTTC
14 | TRBJ2-1 | TRBV9 | TRBD1 | NA | CASSVVGQGVEQFF | TGTGCCAGCAGCGTAGTGGGACAGGGTGTTGAGCAGTTCTTC
13 | TRBJ1-1 | TRBV18 | NA | NA | CASSQGVDTEAFF | TGTGCCAGCTCACAGGGGGTTGACACTGAAGCTTTCTTT
15 | TRBJ2-1 | TRBV6-6 | TRBD2 | once | CASSYRAGSYNEQFF | TGTGCCAGCAGTTATAGAGCGGGGTCTTACAATGAGCAGTTCTTC
17 | TRBJ2-4 | TRBV5-1 | TRBD2 | NA | CASSEGLAGGLDGIQYF | TGCGCCAGCAGCGAGGGACTAGCGGGGGGGCTAGATGGCATTCAGTACTTC
15 | TRBJ2-1 | TRBV18 | NA | NA | CASSSRDLGGNEQFF | TGTGCCAGCTCATCCCGGGACCTGGGGGGCAATGAGCAGTTCTTC
14 | TRBJ2-7 | TRBV19 | NA | NA | CASSPRDLRYEQYF | TGTGCCAGTAGTCCCCGGGACTTACGATACGAGCAGTACTTC
16 | TRBJ2-1 | TRBV7-2 | NA | NA | CASSLSVATGYNEQFF | TGTGCCAGCAGCTTAAGTGTGGCGACGGGTTACAATGAGCAGTTCTTC